This TCR beta chain was profiled in a study of brain metastases from non-small cell lung cancer. Notes on the study in general: Brain metastases shared most TCR repertoire with primaries, with sparse T cells. Fewer infiltrating T cells were found in brain metastases than primaries. In about 64% of brain metastases, T-cell clones were expanded compared with matched primary tumors.

Only in-frame clones appear in the TCRdb table, and some are missing; sequencing was by immunoSEQ multiplex PCR. Altogether around 2,700 clones are present, 70% to 85% being singletons, with the ten largest covering around 40%. V lost 1 base, J lost 1 base, and 12 bases lay in between. The CDR3 is 17 amino acids. CDR1 is KGHDR and CDR2 is SFDVKD in the germline V gene. In the case of this clone: What it recognizes is unknown.

The specimen was tissue from a brain metastasis. This receptor was obtained from a donor at least 40 years old with non-small cell lung cancer. The genes are TRBV24-1 and TRBJ2-2; D may be TRBD1 (5 bases). In nucleotides, the CDR3 is TGTGCCACCAGTGATTTAGGGTTAACAGGGAACACCGGGGAGCTGTTTTTT. Protein: CATSDLGLTGNTGELFF.